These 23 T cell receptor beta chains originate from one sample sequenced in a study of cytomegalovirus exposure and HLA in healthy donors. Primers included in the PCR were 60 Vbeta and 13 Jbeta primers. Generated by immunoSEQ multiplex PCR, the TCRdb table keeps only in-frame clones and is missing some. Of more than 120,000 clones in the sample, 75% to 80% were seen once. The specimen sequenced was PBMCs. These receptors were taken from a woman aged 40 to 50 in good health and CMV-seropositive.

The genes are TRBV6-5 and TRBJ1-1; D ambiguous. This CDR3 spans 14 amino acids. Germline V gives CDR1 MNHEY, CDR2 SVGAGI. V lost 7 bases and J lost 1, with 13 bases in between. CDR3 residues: CASTINRKNTEAFF. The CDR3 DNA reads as TGTGCCAGCACAATTAACAGAAAGAACACTGAAGCTTTCTTT.

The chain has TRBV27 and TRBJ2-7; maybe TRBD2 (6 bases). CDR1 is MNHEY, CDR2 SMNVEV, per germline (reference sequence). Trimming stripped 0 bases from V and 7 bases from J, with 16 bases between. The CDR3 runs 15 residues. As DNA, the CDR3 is TGTGCCAGCAGTTTATCCGGGTCTCACGGGGGAGAGCAGTACTTC. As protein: CASSLSGSHGGEQYF.

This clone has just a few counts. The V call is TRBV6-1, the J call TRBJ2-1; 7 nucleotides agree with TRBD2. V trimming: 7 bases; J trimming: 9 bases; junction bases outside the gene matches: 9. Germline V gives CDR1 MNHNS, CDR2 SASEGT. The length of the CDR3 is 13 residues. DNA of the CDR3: TGTGCCAGCATACTAGCGCAGCTGGGTGAGCAGTTCTTC. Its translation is CASILAQLGEQFF.

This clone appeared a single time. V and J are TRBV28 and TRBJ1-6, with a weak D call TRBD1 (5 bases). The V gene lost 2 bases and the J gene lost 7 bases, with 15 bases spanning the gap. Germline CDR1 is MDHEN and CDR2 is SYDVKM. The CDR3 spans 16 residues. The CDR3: CASSLPDAGYNSPLHF. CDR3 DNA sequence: TGTGCCAGCAGTTTACCCGACGCAGGGTACAATTCACCCCTCCACTTT.

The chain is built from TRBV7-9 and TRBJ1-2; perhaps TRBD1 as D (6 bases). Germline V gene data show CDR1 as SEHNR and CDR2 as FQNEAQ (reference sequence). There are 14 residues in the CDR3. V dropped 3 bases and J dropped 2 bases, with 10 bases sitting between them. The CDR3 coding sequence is TGTGCCAGCAGCTTCCGGGACATGAACTATGGCTACACCTTC. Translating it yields CASSFRDMNYGYTF.

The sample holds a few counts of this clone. In DNA form, the CDR3 reads TGTGCCAGCAGTTACGGGGGCAATTGGGGCACTGAAGCTTTCTTT. Translation: CASSYGGNWGTEAFF. V is TRBV6-5 and J is TRBJ1-1, with D possibly being TRBD1 (6 bases). Germline V gene data show CDR1 as MNHEY and CDR2 as SVGAGI. This CDR3 contains 15 residues. Trimming took 2 bases from V and 4 from J, leaving 14 bases between them.

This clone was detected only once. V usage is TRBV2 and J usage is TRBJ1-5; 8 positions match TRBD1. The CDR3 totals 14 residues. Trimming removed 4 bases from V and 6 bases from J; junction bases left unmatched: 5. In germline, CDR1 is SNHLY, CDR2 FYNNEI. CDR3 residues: CASSGGRGPQPQHF. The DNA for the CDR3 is TGTGCCAGCAGTGGGGGCAGGGGGCCTCAGCCCCAGCATTTT.

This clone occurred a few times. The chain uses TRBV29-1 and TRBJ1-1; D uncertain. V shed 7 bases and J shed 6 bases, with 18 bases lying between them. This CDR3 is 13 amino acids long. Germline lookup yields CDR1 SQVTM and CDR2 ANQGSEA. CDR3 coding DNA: TGCAGCGGGGCTCTTACTCAGAGAGCTGAAGCTTTCTTT. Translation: CSGALTQRAEAFF.

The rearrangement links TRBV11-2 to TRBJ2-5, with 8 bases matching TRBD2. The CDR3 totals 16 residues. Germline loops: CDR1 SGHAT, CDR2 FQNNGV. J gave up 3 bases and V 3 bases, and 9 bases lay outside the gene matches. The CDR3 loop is CASSFGESSGEETQYF. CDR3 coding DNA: TGTGCCAGCAGCTTCGGGGAGAGTAGCGGGGAAGAGACCCAGTACTTC. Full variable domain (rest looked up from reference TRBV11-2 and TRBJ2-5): EAGVAQSPRYKIIEKRQSVAFWCNPISGHATLYWYQQILGQGPKLLIQFQNNGVVDDSQLPKDRFSAERLKGVDSTLKIQPAKLEDSAVYLCASSFGESSGEETQYFGPGTRLLVL.

CDR3 region: CASRGAGLNTEAFF. CDR3 nucleotides: TGTGCCAGCAGGGGGGCCGGACTGAACACTGAAGCTTTCTTT. This chain joins TRBV7-2 and TRBJ1-1, with D possibly matching TRBD1 (6 bases). Germline V lookup: CDR1 SGHTA, CDR2 FQGNSA. Trimming took off 6 bases at V and 0 bases at J, with 11 bases between the two ends. The CDR3 is made up of 14 amino acids.

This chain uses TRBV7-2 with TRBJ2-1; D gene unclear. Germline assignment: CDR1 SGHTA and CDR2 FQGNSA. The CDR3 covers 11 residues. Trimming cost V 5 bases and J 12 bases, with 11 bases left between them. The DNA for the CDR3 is TGTGCCAGCAGCCCGTTCCTCCGGCAGTTCTTC. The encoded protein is CASSPFLRQFF.

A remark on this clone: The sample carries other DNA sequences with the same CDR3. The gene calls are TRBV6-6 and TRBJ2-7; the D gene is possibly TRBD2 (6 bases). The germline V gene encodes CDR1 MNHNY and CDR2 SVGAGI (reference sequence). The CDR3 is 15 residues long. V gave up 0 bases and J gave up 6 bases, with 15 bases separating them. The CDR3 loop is CASSYSRGLALEQYF. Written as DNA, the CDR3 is TGTGCCAGCAGTTACTCGAGGGGACTGGCGCTCGAGCAGTACTTC.

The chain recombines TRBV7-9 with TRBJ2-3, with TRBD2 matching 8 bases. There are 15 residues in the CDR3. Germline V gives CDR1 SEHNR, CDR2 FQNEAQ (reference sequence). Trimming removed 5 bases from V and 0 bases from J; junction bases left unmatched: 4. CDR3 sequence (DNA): TGTGCCAGCAGCCGTAGCGGGACGAGCACAGATACGCAGTATTTT. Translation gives CASSRSGTSTDTQYF. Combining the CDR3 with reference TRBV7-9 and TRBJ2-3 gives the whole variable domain DTGVSQNPRHKITKRGQNVTFRCDPISEHNRLYWYRQTLGQGPEFLTYFQNEAQLEKSRLLSDRFSAERPKGSFSTLEIQRTEQGDSAMYLCASSRSGTSTDTQYFGPGTRLTVL.

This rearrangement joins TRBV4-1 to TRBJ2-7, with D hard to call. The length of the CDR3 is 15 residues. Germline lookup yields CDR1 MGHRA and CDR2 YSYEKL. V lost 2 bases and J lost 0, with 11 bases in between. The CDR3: CASSQLEILSYEQYF. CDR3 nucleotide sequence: TGCGCCAGCAGCCAACTAGAAATTCTCTCCTACGAGCAGTACTTC.

The CDR3 region has the DNA TGTGCCAGCAGTTTCATCAAAGGGGGCGCGCGGGAGACCCAGTACTTC. Protein product: CASSFIKGGARETQYF. The chain employs TRBV5-6 and TRBJ2-5, with 7 bases fitting TRBD1. CDR3 length: 16 amino acids. Unmatched junction bases numbered 15, after V lost 5 bases and J lost 5 bases. Germline lookup yields CDR1 SGHDT and CDR2 YYEEEE.

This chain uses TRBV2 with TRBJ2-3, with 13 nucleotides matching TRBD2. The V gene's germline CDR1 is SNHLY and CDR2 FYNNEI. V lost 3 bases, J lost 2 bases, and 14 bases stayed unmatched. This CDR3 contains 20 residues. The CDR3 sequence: CASSDLGTSGIVPHTDTQYF. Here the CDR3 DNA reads TGTGCCAGCAGTGACCTAGGGACTAGCGGGATAGTCCCCCACACAGATACGCAGTATTTT. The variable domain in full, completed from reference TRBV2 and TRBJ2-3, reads EPEVTQTPSHQVTQMGQEVILRCVPISNHLYFYWYRQILGQKVEFLVSFYNNEISEKSEIFDDQFSVERPDGSNFTLKIRSTKLEDSAMYFCASSDLGTSGIVPHTDTQYFGPGTRLTVL.

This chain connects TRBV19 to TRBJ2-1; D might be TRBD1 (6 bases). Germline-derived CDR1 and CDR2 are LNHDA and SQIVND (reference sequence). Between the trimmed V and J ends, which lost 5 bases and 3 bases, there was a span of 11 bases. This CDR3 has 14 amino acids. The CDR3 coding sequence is TGTGCCAGTAGTGAACAGGGCTTCTACAATGAGCAGTTCTTC. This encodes CASSEQGFYNEQFF.

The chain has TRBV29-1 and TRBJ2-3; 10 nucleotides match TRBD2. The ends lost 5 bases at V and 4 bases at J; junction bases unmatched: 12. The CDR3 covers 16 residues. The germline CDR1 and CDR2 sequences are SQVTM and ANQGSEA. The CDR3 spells CSVMTWGSGRSDTQYF. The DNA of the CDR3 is TGCAGCGTTATGACTTGGGGTAGCGGGAGGTCAGATACGCAGTATTTT.

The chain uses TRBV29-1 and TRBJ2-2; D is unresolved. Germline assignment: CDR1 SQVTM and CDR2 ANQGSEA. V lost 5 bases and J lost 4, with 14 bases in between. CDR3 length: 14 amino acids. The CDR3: CSVRGPSFTGELFF. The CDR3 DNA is TGCAGCGTTCGTGGGCCCTCTTTCACCGGGGAGCTGTTTTTT.

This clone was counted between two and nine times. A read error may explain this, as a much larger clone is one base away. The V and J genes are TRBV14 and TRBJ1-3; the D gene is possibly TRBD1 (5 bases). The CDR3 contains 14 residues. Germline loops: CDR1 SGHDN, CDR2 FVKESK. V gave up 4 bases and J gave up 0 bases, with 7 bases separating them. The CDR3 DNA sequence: TGTGCCAGCAGCCCTGGACACTCTGGAAACACCATATATTTT. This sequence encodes CASSPGHSGNTIYF.

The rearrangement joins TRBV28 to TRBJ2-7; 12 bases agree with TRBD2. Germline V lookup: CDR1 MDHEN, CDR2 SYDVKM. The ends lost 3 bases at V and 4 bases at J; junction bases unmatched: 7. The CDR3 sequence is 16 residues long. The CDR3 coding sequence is TGTGCCAGCAGTTTGGTCGGACTAGCGGGAAAGTACGAGCAGTACTTC. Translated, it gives CASSLVGLAGKYEQYF. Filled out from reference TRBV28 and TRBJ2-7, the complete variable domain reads DVKVTQSSRYLVKRTGEKVFLECVQDMDHENMFWYRQDPGLGLRLIYFSYDVKMKEKGDIPEGYSVSREKKERFSLILESASTNQTSMYLCASSLVGLAGKYEQYFGPGTRLTVT.

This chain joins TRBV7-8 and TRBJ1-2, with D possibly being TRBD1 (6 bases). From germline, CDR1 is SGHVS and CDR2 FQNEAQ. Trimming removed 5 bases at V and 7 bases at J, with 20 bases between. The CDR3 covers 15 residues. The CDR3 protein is CASSNRAQEPSGYTF. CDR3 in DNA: TGTGCCAGCAGCAACAGGGCACAGGAGCCTTCTGGCTACACCTTC.

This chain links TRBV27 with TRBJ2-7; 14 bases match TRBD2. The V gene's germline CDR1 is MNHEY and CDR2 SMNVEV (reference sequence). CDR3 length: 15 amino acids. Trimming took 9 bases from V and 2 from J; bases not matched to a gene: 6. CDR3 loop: CASGTSGRGPYEQYF. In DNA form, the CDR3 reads TGTGCCAGTGGGACTAGCGGGAGAGGCCCCTACGAGCAGTACTTC.